What follows is one TCR beta chain and its context. Its antigen is still unknown. The length of the CDR3 is 15 residues. Germline CDR1 and CDR2: SGHRS and YFSETQ. The germline V and J ends were trimmed by 4 bases and 2 bases, with 12 bases remaining between them. This record belongs to a study of T-cell reconstitution after alpha-beta-depleted transplantation in children. TCRbeta library preparation incorporated unique molecular identifiers. TCRdb called the PCR reads again in MiXCR, with one record for every CDR3 protein. The data contain about 540,000 distinct CDR3 sequences, more than 20% of them seen just once; the ten biggest clones take up under 45%. Study-level findings and limits: Expanded clones from the graft, numbering several hundred, reportedly supplied alpha-beta T cells about two months after transplant. At one year after transplant, newly produced T cells mostly accounted for T-cell counts and diversity.

This receptor was obtained from a boy younger than two with Wiskott-Aldrich syndrome, due to receive a stem cell transplant. Sample: PBMCs, taken before TCRalphabeta/CD19-depleted stem cell transplant. This chain links TRBV5-1 with TRBJ2-2; tentatively, D is TRBD1 (6 bases). The CDR3 is CASSPQGTNTGELFF. Here the CDR3 DNA reads TGCGCCAGCAGCCCACAGGGAACTAACACCGGGGAGCTGTTTTTT.